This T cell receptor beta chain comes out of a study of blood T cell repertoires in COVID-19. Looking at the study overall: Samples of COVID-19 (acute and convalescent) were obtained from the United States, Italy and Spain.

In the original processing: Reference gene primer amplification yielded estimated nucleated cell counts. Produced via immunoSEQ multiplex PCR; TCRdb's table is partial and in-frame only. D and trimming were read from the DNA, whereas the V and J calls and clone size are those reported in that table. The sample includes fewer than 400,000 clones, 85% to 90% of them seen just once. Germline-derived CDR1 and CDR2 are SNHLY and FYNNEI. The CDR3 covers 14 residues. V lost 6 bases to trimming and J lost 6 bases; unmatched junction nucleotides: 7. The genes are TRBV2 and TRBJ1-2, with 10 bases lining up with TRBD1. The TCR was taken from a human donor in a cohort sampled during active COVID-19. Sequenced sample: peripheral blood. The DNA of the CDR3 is TGTGCCAGCAGCGCGACAGGGGGCAGCGATGGCTACACCTTC. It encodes CASSATGGSDGYTF. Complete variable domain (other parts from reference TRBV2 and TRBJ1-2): EPEVTQTPSHQVTQMGQEVILRCVPISNHLYFYWYRQILGQKVEFLVSFYNNEISEKSEIFDDQFSVERPDGSNFTLKIRSTKLEDSAMYFCASSATGGSDGYTFGSGTRLTVV.